A selection of T cell receptor beta chains follows, all from one sample in a study of Graves' ophthalmopathy and Graves' hyperthyroidism. TCRdb passed the multiplex PCR reads through MiXCR, listing each CDR3 protein once. The sample holds more than 550,000 distinct CDR3 sequences, over 40% seen once. The sequencing input was peripheral blood. The receptor source for this set is an adult man with Graves' ophthalmopathy. Each CDR3 is given with its conserved first and last residue. Each record gives: V gene, D gene, clone size, J gene, CDR3 DNA, CDR3 protein. A D gene is named only where the DNA matches it firmly. Rows may omit the clone size; those that give it use once, few, many or a size class.

TRBV29-1	TRBD2	many	TRBJ2-7	TGCAGCGTTGTCCCCAGCGGGGGGTACGAGCAGTACTTC	CSVVPSGGYEQYF
TRBV20-1	.	many	TRBJ1-2	TGCAGTGCTCGCAACGTCGGGCCCAGAGATGGCTACACCTTC	CSARNVGPRDGYTF
TRBV5-1	TRBD1	many	TRBJ2-2	TGCGCCAGCATGTCAGGGGGGAACACCGGGGAGCTGTTTTTT	CASMSGGNTGELFF
TRBV3-1	.	few	TRBJ2-7	TGTGCCAGCAGTTCGCACTTGAACTACGAGCAGTACTTC	CASSSHLNYEQYF
TRBV30	.	.	TRBJ1-1	TGTGCCTGGGGGGGCGGGGCAGTCAACACTGAAGCTTTCTTT	CAWGGGAVNTEAFF
TRBV20-1	.	few	TRBJ1-1	TGCAGTGCTAGAGTTCTAGGGTACGATACTGAAGCTTTCTTT	CSARVLGYDTEAFF
TRBV20-1	TRBD2	many	TRBJ2-5	TGCGGTGGGTCTAGCGGGGGACAAGAGACCCAGTACTTC	CGGSSGGQETQYF
TRBV2	TRBD1	many	TRBJ1-1	TGTGCCAGCAGGCAACAGGGGTGGGAGACTGAAGCTTTCTTT	CASRQQGWETEAFF
TRBV24-1	.	.	TRBJ1-6	TGTGCCACCAGTGCCAGCAGCGTTGGGGACGGGTCACCCCTCCACTTT	CATSASSVGDGSPLHF
TRBV20-1	TRBD1	many	TRBJ1-2	TGCAGTGCTAGAGATAACGCCAGGGGGGTTTCTGGCTACACCTTC	CSARDNARGVSGYTF
TRBV11-1	.	few	TRBJ2-2	TGTGCCAGCAGTGCGATCGGGATCGACACCGGGGAGCTGTTTTTT	CASSAIGIDTGELFF
TRBV12-3/TRBV12-4	TRBD1	many	TRBJ1-2	TGTGCCAGCACCTACCGGGACAGCGGATATGGCTACACCTTC	CASTYRDSGYGYTF
TRBV24-1	.	.	TRBJ2-5	TGTGCCACCAGTGATCGGCAGGCCAATCAGCCCCAGTACTTC	CATSDRQANQPQYF
TRBV24-1	.	many	TRBJ2-2	TGTGCCACCAGTGACCCCGACACCGTCGAAACCGGGGAGCTGTTTTTT	CATSDPDTVETGELFF
TRBV29-1	.	.	TRBJ2-2	TGCAGCGTCTACGACACCGGGGAGCTGTTTTTT	CSVYDTGELFF
TRBV24-1	.	many	TRBJ2-7	TGTGCCACCAGTCCAAGGTTGCAGGGGAGCTCCTACGAGCAGTACTTC	CATSPRLQGSSYEQYF